This passage covers 19 T cell receptor beta chains from one sample sequenced in a study of blood T cell repertoires in COVID-19. Here immunoSEQ multiplex PCR was the method, and the copy in TCRdb shows in-frame clones only, minus some. This repertoire shows around 200,000 clones, around 84% found once; its top ten account for 4.9%. Source material: peripheral blood. The receptors were gathered from a woman over 75 with acute or convalescent COVID-19.

The rearrangement links TRBV18 to TRBJ1-1; TRBD1 matches 7 bases. Looked up from germline, CDR1 is KGHSH and CDR2 is LQKENI. V dropped 6 bases and J dropped 6; count of bases not matched to a gene: 10. This CDR3 spans 14 amino acids. CDR3 sequence: CASSPEFQGAEAFF. The CDR3 DNA reads TGTGCCAGCTCCCCAGAATTCCAGGGGGCTGAAGCTTTCTTT.

This chain connects TRBV7-2 to TRBJ2-4; TRBD1 matches at 9 bases. This CDR3 contains 15 residues. The V and J ends lost 5 bases and 9 bases, in that order; junction bases with no gene match: 11. The germline V gene encodes CDR1 SGHTA and CDR2 FQGNSA. CDR3 region: CASSLQHRGLSIQYF. The CDR3 DNA reads TGTGCCAGCAGCCTTCAACACAGGGGGCTGAGCATTCAGTACTTC. Full variable domain (outside the CDR3, taken from reference TRBV7-2 and TRBJ2-4): GAGVSQSPSNKVTEKGKDVELRCDPISGHTALYWYRQSLGQGLEFLIYFQGNSAPDKSGLPSDRFSAERTGGSVSTLTIQRTQQEDSAVYLCASSLQHRGLSIQYFGAGTRLSVL.

This clone was detected a few times. The genes are TRBV18 and TRBJ2-5; D gene ambiguous. This CDR3 comprises 14 residues. Germline assignment: CDR1 KGHSH and CDR2 LQKENI. V lost 8 bases and J lost 5, with 18 bases in between. The CDR3 protein is CASTSQWRRETQYF. The CDR3 DNA reads TGTGCCAGCACGTCCCAGTGGCGGCGGGAGACCCAGTACTTC.

The chain links TRBV6-5 to TRBJ2-3; TRBD2 agrees at 9 bases. The CDR3 consists of 16 residues. Germline V CDR1 and CDR2: MNHEY, SVGAGI. J lost 2 bases, V lost 4 bases, and 7 bases had no gene match. The CDR3 loop reads CASSSFSGGVTDTQYF. The CDR3 DNA sequence: TGTGCCAGCAGTTCCTTTAGCGGGGGTGTCACAGATACGCAGTATTTT.

This clone showed up just a few times. The chain carries TRBV9 and TRBJ2-7; TRBD1 might be the D (7 bases). Germline V gives CDR1 SGDLS, CDR2 YYNGEE. The CDR3 runs 16 residues. V dropped 0 bases and J dropped 2 bases, with 15 bases sitting between them. In DNA form, the CDR3 reads TGTGCCAGCAGCGTAGCTGGCAGGGGGGCCCCCTACGAGCAGTACTTC. This encodes CASSVAGRGAPYEQYF.

This chain connects TRBV27 to TRBJ1-6; D gene uncertain. Germline V gene data show CDR1 as MNHEY and CDR2 as SMNVEV (reference sequence). This CDR3 has 15 residues. The V end was cut by 5 bases, the J end by 4 bases, with 12 bases between. CDR3 DNA: TGTGCCAGCAGTACGTACAGTCTTTATAATTCACCCCTCCACTTT. This sequence encodes CASSTYSLYNSPLHF.

V and J are TRBV5-1 and TRBJ2-4; 7 bases line up with TRBD2. The CDR3 has 15 amino acids. Germline CDR1 reads SGHRS; CDR2 reads YFSETQ. V was pared by 1 base and J by 5 bases, with 6 bases of the junction left unmatched. Here the CDR3 DNA reads TGCGCCAGCAGCTTGAATTGGGGAGGGCAAAACATTCAGTACTTC. It encodes CASSLNWGGQNIQYF.

Comments on this clone: Other DNA sequences in the sample encode the same CDR3. V gene TRBV9 combines with J gene TRBJ1-2; TRBD1 is a possible D gene (6 bases). The CDR3 runs 15 residues. Germline V gene data show CDR1 as SGDLS and CDR2 as YYNGEE. Trimming removed 0 bases at V and 8 bases at J, with 17 bases between. The CDR3 DNA reads as TGTGCCAGCAGCGTAGGGGGGGGCGGCCCTCCGGGCTACACCTTC. Translated: CASSVGGGGPPGYTF.

The V and J genes are TRBV2 and TRBJ1-1, with D maybe TRBD1 (5 bases). The CDR3 is 13 residues long. Germline loops: CDR1 SNHLY, CDR2 FYNNEI. Trimming stripped 5 bases from V and 1 base from J, with 8 bases between. The CDR3 bases are TGTGCCAGCAGTCCAACAGGGAACACTGAAGCTTTCTTT. It specifies CASSPTGNTEAFF. Full variable domain (rest looked up from reference TRBV2 and TRBJ1-1): EPEVTQTPSHQVTQMGQEVILRCVPISNHLYFYWYRQILGQKVEFLVSFYNNEISEKSEIFDDQFSVERPDGSNFTLKIRSTKLEDSAMYFCASSPTGNTEAFFGQGTRLTVV.

The chain has TRBV7-2 and TRBJ2-7, with 8 bases that match TRBD2. CDR3 length equals 16 residues. Germline V CDR1 and CDR2: SGHTA, FQGNSA. With 5 bases clipped from V and 3 bases from J, the junction kept 12 bases outside the gene matches. CDR3 protein: CASSPGGGTFVYEQYF. For the CDR3, the DNA is TGTGCCAGCAGCCCCGGGGGGGGGACTTTTGTCTACGAGCAGTACTTC.

The V gene is TRBV7-6, the J gene TRBJ2-7; a weak D match, TRBD2 (5 bases). The CDR3 runs 14 residues. The germline gives CDR1 SGHVS, CDR2 FNYEAQ. V gave up 8 bases and J gave up 0 bases, with 14 bases separating them. CDR3 in DNA: TGTGCCAGCGGGCTATCTACTAGCTCCTACGAGCAGTACTTC. Translating it yields CASGLSTSSYEQYF.

V gene TRBV5-1 combines with J gene TRBJ2-4; 7 bases map to TRBD1. The V segment lost 2 bases and the J segment 13 bases; nucleotides outside the gene matches: 9. This CDR3 has 13 residues. Per the germline V gene, CDR1 is SGHRS and CDR2 is YFSETQ. Here the CDR3 DNA reads TGCGCCAGCAGCTTTGACAGGGTTGAAGAACAGTACTTC. The encoded protein is CASSFDRVEEQYF.

CDR3 DNA sequence: TGTGCCTGGAGTCCGACAGGGGAAGTTGGCTACACCTTC. It is translated as CAWSPTGEVGYTF. This chain joins TRBV30 and TRBJ1-2, with TRBD1 matching over 8 bases. Losses at the gene ends were 2 bases for V and 7 bases for J; bases not matched to a gene: 6. Germline lookup yields CDR1 GTSNPN and CDR2 SVGIG (reference sequence). CDR3 length equals 13 residues.

The rearrangement joins TRBV29-1 to TRBJ1-2; 7 positions match TRBD1. This CDR3 has 13 residues. CDR1 SQVTM and CDR2 ANQGSEA come from the germline V gene. Trimming cost V 6 bases and J 1 base; bases outside gene matches: 5. CDR3 DNA sequence: TGCAGCGTCTCCGGGACAGTTAACTATGGCTACACCTTC. Protein sequence: CSVSGTVNYGYTF.

This chain connects TRBV9 to TRBJ1-3; maybe TRBD1 (5 bases). V lost 8 bases to trimming and J lost 0 bases, with 15 bases between them. Germline CDR1 SGDLS, CDR2 YYNGEE. This CDR3 has 15 residues. The CDR3 nucleotides are TGTGCCAGTTCCTCGGAGGGGATCTCTGGAAACACCATATATTTT. It codes for CASSSEGISGNTIYF.

This chain uses TRBV2 with TRBJ1-2, with D unresolved. The CDR3 covers 11 residues. Germline assignment: CDR1 SNHLY and CDR2 FYNNEI. Trimming shortened V by 8 bases and J by 4 bases, and 8 bases separated the two germline ends. The CDR3 region has the DNA TGTGCCAGCGGGCGGGGCTATGGCTACACCTTC. It encodes CASGRGYGYTF.

This clone showed up many times. The chain combines TRBV4-2 with TRBJ2-7; TRBD1 matches 7 bases. The germline CDR1 and CDR2 sequences are LGHNA and YNFKEQ. Germline trimming cut 0 bases from V and 4 bases from J; bases unmatched to any gene: 15. This CDR3 has 18 amino acids. CDR3 sequence: CASSQDSTGYGLRYEQYF. In nucleotides, the CDR3 is TGTGCCAGCAGCCAAGACTCGACAGGGTACGGTCTTAGGTACGAGCAGTACTTC.

V and J are TRBV11-2 and TRBJ1-2, with 8 bases fitting TRBD1. From germline, CDR1 is SGHAT and CDR2 FQNNGV. V shed 5 bases and J 6 bases; nucleotides not matched to a gene: 14. The CDR3 runs to 16 residues. CDR3 in DNA: TGTGCCAGCAGCCCGAGCGAAGGCAGGGGGCTTCATGGCTACACCTTC. This translates into CASSPSEGRGLHGYTF.

The CDR3 DNA is TGTGCCAGCAGCGCGAGGGAGGGTGGCGAGACCCAGTACTTC. Protein sequence: CASSAREGGETQYF. The chain carries TRBV5-4 and TRBJ2-5, with TRBD2 matching 7 bases. CDR1 SGHNT and CDR2 YYREEE come from the germline V gene (reference sequence). The V and J ends lost 4 bases and 5 bases, in that order; junction bases with no gene match: 8. The length of the CDR3 is 14 residues.